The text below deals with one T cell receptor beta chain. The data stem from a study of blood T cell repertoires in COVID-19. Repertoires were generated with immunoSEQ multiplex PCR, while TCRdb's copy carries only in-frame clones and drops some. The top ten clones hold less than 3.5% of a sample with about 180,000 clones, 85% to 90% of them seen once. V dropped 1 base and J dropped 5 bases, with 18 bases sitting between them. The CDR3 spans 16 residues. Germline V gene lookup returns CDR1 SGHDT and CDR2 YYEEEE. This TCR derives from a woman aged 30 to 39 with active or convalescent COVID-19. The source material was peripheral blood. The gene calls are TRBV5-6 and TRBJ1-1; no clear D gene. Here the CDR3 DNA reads TGTGCCAGCAGCTTGCTCGGATTTTTTGGAGAGACTGAAGCTTTCTTT. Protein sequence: CASSLLGFFGETEAFF. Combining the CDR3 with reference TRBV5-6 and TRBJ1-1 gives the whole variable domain DAGVTQSPTHLIKTRGQQVTLRCSPKSGHDTVSWYQQALGQGPQFIFQYYEEEERQRGNFPDRFSGHQFPNYSSELNVNALLLGDSALYLCASSLLGFFGETEAFFGQGTRLTVV.